This T cell receptor beta chain was recorded in a study of cytotoxic CD8 clonotypes in ibrutinib-treated CLL. Study-wide background: The group held under twelve relapsed/refractory and roughly 15 treatment-naive patients, with 17 to 18 IGHV unmutated. Response was recorded as partial in approximately 24 patients and complete in 2; at median about 6 years, about 14 remained remitted and about twelve had progressed.

Whole-study results and caveats: Baseline clonality, above age-matched healthy donor levels, tracked circulating CD8+ T-cell counts.

The sample holds a few counts of this clone. What it recognizes is unknown. Repertoires were generated with immunoSEQ multiplex PCR, while TCRdb's copy carries only in-frame clones and drops some. The table shows a few hundred thousand clones, with about 80% occurring only once. PBMCs that had been cryopreserved were the source of approximately 2 micrograms of genomic DNA for TCR beta libraries. The sequence was collected from a human donor with chronic lymphocytic leukemia. The sample consisted of PBMCs, taken before ibrutinib treatment.

The CDR3 spells CASSKDPNYGYTF. The DNA for the CDR3 is TGTGCCAGCAGCAAGGACCCAAACTATGGCTACACCTTC. The chain employs TRBV7-6 and TRBJ1-2; D remains ambiguous. Germline assignment: CDR1 SGHVS and CDR2 FNYEAQ. This CDR3 contains 13 residues. V lost 5 bases, J lost 2 bases, and 9 bases lay in between.